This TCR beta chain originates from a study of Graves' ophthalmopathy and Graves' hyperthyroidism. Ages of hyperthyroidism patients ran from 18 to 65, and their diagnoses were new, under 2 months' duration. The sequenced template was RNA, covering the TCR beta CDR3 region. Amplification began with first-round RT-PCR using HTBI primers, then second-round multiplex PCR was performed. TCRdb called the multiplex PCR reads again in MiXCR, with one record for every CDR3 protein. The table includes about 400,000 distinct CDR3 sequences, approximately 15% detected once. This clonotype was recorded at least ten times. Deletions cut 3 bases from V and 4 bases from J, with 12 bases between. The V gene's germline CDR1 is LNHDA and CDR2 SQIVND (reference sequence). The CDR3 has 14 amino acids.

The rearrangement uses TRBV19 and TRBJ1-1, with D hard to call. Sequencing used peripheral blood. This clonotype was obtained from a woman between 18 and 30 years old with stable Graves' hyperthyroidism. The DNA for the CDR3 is TGTGCCAGTAGTATTCCCGGGTCGCGCACTGAAGCTTTCTTT. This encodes CASSIPGSRTEAFF.